A single T cell receptor (beta chain) is shown here with its context. As handled by the study authors: Amplification from reference gene primers served as the basis for estimated nucleated cell counts. Sequencing used immunoSEQ multiplex PCR; TCRdb keeps in-frame clones, though not all of them. The V and J calls and clone size come from that table; D and trimming were worked out from the DNA. The sample shows approximately 70,000 clones, 88% of them seen only once. This entry comes from a study of blood T cell repertoires in COVID-19. Across the study: From T cells, B-cell-depleted T cells, or PBMCs came the material, which was cDNA or gDNA.

The receptor comes from a human donor in a cohort sampled during active COVID-19. The sequencing input was peripheral blood.

CDR3 DNA sequence: TGTGCCAGCAGCTTACGCGGCTCGGGGTTGGGAGAGACCCAGTACTTC. This encodes CASSLRGSGLGETQYF. This chain uses TRBV7-2 with TRBJ2-5; maybe TRBD2 (5 bases). This CDR3 is 16 amino acids long. With 2 bases removed from V and 4 bases from J, the gap between germline ends came to 17 bases. Germline V gives CDR1 SGHTA, CDR2 FQGNSA. Supplemented by reference TRBV7-2 and TRBJ2-5, the full variable domain reads GAGVSQSPSNKVTEKGKDVELRCDPISGHTALYWYRQSLGQGLEFLIYFQGNSAPDKSGLPSDRFSAERTGGSVSTLTIQRTQQEDSAVYLCASSLRGSGLGETQYFGPGTRLLVL.